A single sample is the source of the 24 T cell receptor beta chains below, sequenced in a study of blood T cell repertoires in COVID-19. The data were produced by immunoSEQ multiplex PCR, yet TCRdb's version contains in-frame clones alone and is incomplete. The sample comprises roughly 330,000 clones, approximately 89% of which are singletons, and about 5% rests with the top ten. Sequencing was done on a sample of PBMCs or T cells enriched from blood (not recorded which). The receptors were gathered from a woman aged 30 to 39 who had recovered from COVID-19.

The chain employs TRBV12-3 or TRBV12-4 and TRBJ2-2; possible D gene TRBD1, 6 bases. V was cut by 6 bases and J by 5 bases, with 10 bases left in between. The CDR3 has 13 residues. Written as DNA, the CDR3 is TGTGCCAGCAGCGTCAGGGGTACCGGGGAGCTGTTTTTT. Protein product: CASSVRGTGELFF.

This clone was counted once. The chain is built from TRBV6-5 and TRBJ1-1, with a possible D match to TRBD1 (5 bases). Trimming removed 6 bases from V and 4 bases from J, with 15 bases in between. This CDR3 is 14 amino acids long. Germline-derived CDR1 and CDR2 are MNHEY and SVGAGI. The CDR3 DNA reads TGTGCCAGCAGGCCGGCGGGGGTGGGCACTGAAGCTTTCTTT. It codes for CASRPAGVGTEAFF.

This clone occurred a few times. The rearrangement uses TRBV30 and TRBJ2-3; perhaps TRBD2 as D (6 bases). The germline CDR1 and CDR2 sequences are GTSNPN and SVGIG (reference sequence). This CDR3 is built from 10 residues. The CDR3 nucleotides read TGTGCATTGGGAGGAGCCCGGGAGTATTTT. Its translation is CALGGAREYF.

The V gene is TRBV4-3, the J gene TRBJ1-1; 8 bases align to TRBD1. The CDR3 contains 14 residues. Per germline, CDR1 LGHNA and CDR2 YSLEER. With V trimmed by 3 bases and J by 5 bases, 5 bases remained unmatched. CDR3: CASSQDRVGTEAFF. The DNA of the CDR3 is TGCGCCAGCAGCCAGGACAGGGTGGGGACTGAAGCTTTCTTT.

The chain couples TRBV7-6 to TRBJ1-2; 9 nucleotides line up with TRBD1. Germline-derived CDR1 and CDR2 are SGHVS and FNYEAQ. Trimming removed 0 bases from V and 7 bases from J; junction bases left unmatched: 9. This CDR3 has 16 residues. CDR3 protein: CASSLATGTGISGYTF. As DNA, the CDR3 is TGTGCCAGCAGCTTAGCGACCGGGACAGGGATATCTGGCTACACCTTC.

This clone came up a few times. This chain's CDR3 is CASSRGLDTEAFF. The CDR3 DNA is TGTGCCAGCAGTCGGGGGTTGGACACTGAAGCTTTCTTT. The chain links TRBV5-6 to TRBJ1-1; a possible D gene is TRBD1 (5 bases). Germline V gene lookup returns CDR1 SGHDT and CDR2 YYEEEE. The V gene lost 5 bases and the J gene lost 3 bases, with 11 bases spanning the gap. The CDR3 is 13 residues long.

The CDR3 DNA is TGCGCCAGCAGCCAAGAGGGCGACAGTTACAATGAGCAGTTCTTC. Translated: CASSQEGDSYNEQFF. The rearrangement joins TRBV4-3 to TRBJ2-1; D possibly corresponds to TRBD1 (5 bases). This CDR3 is built from 15 residues. Trimming cost V 0 bases and J 4 bases, with 10 bases left between them. Germline CDR1 reads LGHNA; CDR2 reads YSLEER.

With respect to this clone: Other DNA sequences in this specimen translate into the identical CDR3. The chain has TRBV28 and TRBJ1-5, with a weak D call TRBD1 (6 bases). Germline V CDR1 and CDR2: MDHEN, SYDVKM. Trimming took 6 bases from V and 7 from J, leaving 19 bases between them. The CDR3 has 15 residues. The DNA of the CDR3 is TGTGCCAGCAGGCCGATGGGGGGCGGGGGGCAGCCCCAGCATTTT. Its protein product is CASRPMGGGGQPQHF.

The V call is TRBV7-3, the J call TRBJ2-1; 8 nucleotides agree with TRBD1. V trimming: 4 bases; J trimming: 4 bases; junction bases outside the gene matches: 6. Germline V gives CDR1 SGHTA, CDR2 FQGTGA. This CDR3 has 15 amino acids. Here the CDR3 reads CASSYAGQDYNEQFF. CDR3 coding DNA: TGTGCCAGCAGCTATGCGGGACAGGATTACAATGAGCAGTTCTTC.

The CDR3 bases are TGTGCCACCCGAACCGGGACAGGGGGGCCAACTAATGAAAAACTGTTTTTT. Translating gives CATRTGTGGPTNEKLFF. The genes are TRBV7-9 and TRBJ1-4, with 11 bases identical to TRBD1. The CDR3 sequence is 17 residues long. The germline CDR1 and CDR2 sequences are SEHNR and FQNEAQ (reference sequence). With 10 bases clipped from V and 0 bases from J, the junction kept 10 bases outside the gene matches.

This chain links TRBV9 with TRBJ1-4; 10 bases are shared with TRBD1. Germline assignment: CDR1 SGDLS and CDR2 YYNGEE. Trimming cost V 4 bases and J 8 bases; bases outside gene matches: 11. This CDR3 spans 16 amino acids. CDR3 coding DNA: TGTGCCAGCAGCCATAATCCGGGACAGGGGAGAGAAAAACTGTTTTTT. Amino acids: CASSHNPGQGREKLFF. The complete variable domain, with remaining parts taken from reference TRBV9 and TRBJ1-4, reads DSGVTQTPKHLITATGQRVTLRCSPRSGDLSVYWYQQSLDQGLQFLIQYYNGEERAKGNILERFSAQQFPDLHSELNLSSLELGDSALYFCASSHNPGQGREKLFFGSGTQLSVL.

CDR3 sequence (DNA): TGTGCTGGACAGACGAACACTGAAGCTTTCTTT. As protein: CAGQTNTEAFF. V usage is TRBV2 and J usage is TRBJ1-1, with D tentatively TRBD1 (6 bases). The CDR3 is 11 amino acids. From germline, CDR1 is SNHLY and CDR2 FYNNEI.

V and J are TRBV3-1 (or the pseudogene TRBV3-2) and TRBJ2-4; the D is unclear. The ends were cut back, 3 bases at V and 0 bases at J, with 9 bases in the middle. The germline V gene has CDR1 LGHDT and CDR2 YNNKEL (reference sequence). CDR3 length equals 15 residues. DNA of the CDR3: TGTGCCAGCAGCCAGGCCCTGGTAGCCAAAAACATTCAGTACTTC. It yields the protein CASSQALVAKNIQYF.

The chain couples TRBV10-2 to TRBJ1-1; TRBD1 aligns across 9 bases. From germline, CDR1 is WSHSY and CDR2 SAAADI. The CDR3 loop spans 11 amino acids. V lost 8 bases, J lost 7 bases, and 2 bases stayed unmatched. The DNA of the CDR3 is TGCGCCAGCGGGACAGGGTATGAAGCTTTCTTT. This encodes CASGTGYEAFF.

The CDR3 nucleotides read TGCAGTGCTAGTAGAGGACAGGAGTCGTTGAGGGGAGCTTTCTTT. Its protein is CSASRGQESLRGAFF. The genes are TRBV20-1 and TRBJ1-1; 7 positions agree with TRBD1. This CDR3 contains 15 residues. Germline loops: CDR1 DFQATT, CDR2 SNEGSKA (reference sequence). After removal of 3 bases from V and 10 bases from J, the junction contained 17 bases not matched to a gene.

The gene calls are TRBV4-2 and TRBJ2-7; tentative D call: TRBD2 (6 bases). CDR3 length: 16 residues. Per the germline V gene, CDR1 is LGHNA and CDR2 is YNFKEQ. The V end was cut by 5 bases, the J end by 1 base, with 18 bases between. The DNA for the CDR3 is TGTGCCAGCAGCGGGGCGCGGGGCAGGGAGTCCTACGAGCAGTACTTC. Its translation is CASSGARGRESYEQYF.

The V and J genes are TRBV6-5 and TRBJ1-1; perhaps TRBD1 as D (6 bases). V was pared by 6 bases and J by 5 bases, with 16 bases between. The CDR3 is 14 residues long. Per germline, CDR1 MNHEY and CDR2 SVGAGI. CDR3 region: CASRDYRVQTEAFF. CDR3 nucleotides: TGTGCCAGCAGAGATTACAGGGTCCAGACTGAAGCTTTCTTT.

This rearrangement joins TRBV19 to TRBJ1-1; D uncertain. V lost 5 bases, J lost 1 base, and 14 bases lay in between. Germline-derived CDR1 and CDR2 are LNHDA and SQIVND (reference sequence). The CDR3 has 15 amino acids. The CDR3 reads CASSLKGRENTEAFF. In DNA, the CDR3 is TGTGCCAGTAGTTTGAAGGGTCGGGAGAACACTGAAGCTTTCTTT.

This chain links TRBV28 with TRBJ1-2; D not resolved. Germline CDR1 MDHEN, CDR2 SYDVKM. CDR3 length: 14 residues. V was shortened by 6 bases and J by 8 bases, with 19 bases between the two germline ends. CDR3 nucleotide sequence: TGTGCCAGCAGCCGCCGTGCGACGGGATGGGGCTACACCTTC. Its protein product is CASSRRATGWGYTF.

The chain recombines TRBV27 with TRBJ2-2; D is unclear. This CDR3 region has 12 residues. In germline, CDR1 is MNHEY, CDR2 SMNVEV (reference sequence). With 6 bases removed from V and 5 bases from J, the gap between germline ends came to 7 bases. The CDR3 is CASSPPTGELFF. The CDR3 bases are TGTGCCAGCAGCCCCCCGACCGGGGAGCTGTTTTTT.

This chain links TRBV19 with TRBJ1-3; perhaps TRBD1 as D (5 bases). The CDR3 consists of 15 residues. Germline V CDR1 and CDR2: LNHDA, SQIVND (reference sequence). V was shortened by 5 bases and J by 7 bases, with 18 bases between the two germline ends. The CDR3 loop reads CASSPRRGPGNTIYF. CDR3 DNA: TGTGCCAGTAGTCCAAGACGAGGACCAGGGAACACCATATATTTT.

CDR3 amino acids: CASSRWTATEAFF. The CDR3 DNA follows: TGTGCCAGCAGCCGATGGACAGCCACTGAAGCTTTCTTT. This chain joins TRBV7-2 and TRBJ1-1; TRBD1 is a possible D gene (6 bases). The germline CDR1 and CDR2 sequences are SGHTA and FQGNSA. This CDR3 has 13 amino acids. Trimming pared 5 bases from V and 4 bases from J, leaving 11 bases between.

The V call is TRBV7-2, the J call TRBJ2-7, with 13 positions matching TRBD2. The CDR3 is 15 amino acids. J was trimmed by 2 bases and V by 5 bases; bases with no gene match: 3. Germline V gene data show CDR1 as SGHTA and CDR2 as FQGNSA. The CDR3 region has the DNA TGTGCCAGCAGCCAGACTAGCGGGGGGCCCTACGAGCAGTACTTC. As protein: CASSQTSGGPYEQYF. Together with reference TRBV7-2 and TRBJ2-7, the CDR3 gives the full variable domain: GAGVSQSPSNKVTEKGKDVELRCDPISGHTALYWYRQSLGQGLEFLIYFQGNSAPDKSGLPSDRFSAERTGGSVSTLTIQRTQQEDSAVYLCASSQTSGGPYEQYFGPGTRLTVT.

The rearrangement joins TRBV10-1 to TRBJ2-7; possibly TRBD1 for D (5 bases). The V and J ends lost 3 bases and 3 bases respectively, with 12 bases between them. The CDR3 spans 14 residues. Germline V gene sequence: CDR1 WNHNN, CDR2 SYGVQD (reference sequence). CDR3 sequence reads: CASSEFQGGYEQYF. As DNA, the CDR3 is TGCGCCAGCAGTGAATTCCAGGGCGGCTACGAGCAGTACTTC.